This entry lists 9 T cell receptor beta chains sequenced from one sample in a study of blood T cell repertoires in COVID-19. Clones were read by immunoSEQ multiplex PCR, and TCRdb kept only the in-frame ones, dropping some. The sample consists of roughly 150,000 clones, roughly 80% of them appearing once. The sample consisted of peripheral blood. These receptors all come from a human donor in a cohort sampled during active COVID-19.

This clone was recorded only once. DNA of the CDR3: TGTGCCAGCACCCTTGACAGGACCAACTATGGCTACACCTTC. It specifies CASTLDRTNYGYTF. This chain uses TRBV7-9 with TRBJ1-2, with D perhaps matching TRBD1 (6 bases). CDR3 length: 14 amino acids. CDR1 and CDR2 from the germline V gene are SEHNR and FQNEAQ (reference sequence). Trimming left V 7 bases short and J 2 bases short, with 14 bases between.

The chain employs TRBV19 and TRBJ2-2; 11 bases match TRBD2. V was clipped by 4 bases and J by 7 bases; unmatched bases: 8. The length of the CDR3 is 16 residues. From germline, CDR1 is LNHDA and CDR2 SQIVND (reference sequence). The CDR3: CASSKTSGAPNGELFF. The DNA for the CDR3 is TGTGCCAGTAGTAAGACTAGCGGGGCGCCGAACGGGGAGCTGTTTTTT.

This chain uses TRBV5-4 with TRBJ1-2, with 7 bases identical to TRBD1. The length of the CDR3 is 15 residues. CDR1 is SGHNT, CDR2 YYREEE, per germline (reference sequence). J lost 5 bases, V lost 3 bases, and 10 bases had no gene match. The CDR3 reads CASSSRQGVFYGYTF. In nucleotides, the CDR3 is TGTGCCAGCAGCTCCAGACAGGGCGTGTTTTATGGCTACACCTTC. The variable domain in full, completed from reference TRBV5-4 and TRBJ1-2, reads ETGVTQSPTHLIKTRGQQVTLRCSSQSGHNTVSWYQQALGQGPQFIFQYYREEENGRGNFPPRFSGLQFPNYSSELNVNALELDDSALYLCASSSRQGVFYGYTFGSGTRLTVV.

This clone was counted once. The chain links TRBV18 to TRBJ1-1; a possible D gene is TRBD1 (6 bases). In germline, CDR1 is KGHSH, CDR2 LQKENI. Trimming removed 5 bases at V and 5 bases at J, with 18 bases between. The CDR3 runs 15 residues. The CDR3 sequence: CASSSGEGVVTEAFF. The CDR3 nucleotides are TGTGCCAGCTCATCCGGGGAGGGGGTAGTGACTGAAGCTTTCTTT. The complete variable domain, with remaining parts taken from reference TRBV18 and TRBJ1-1, reads NAGVMQNPRHLVRRRGQEARLRCSPMKGHSHVYWYRQLPEEGLKFMVYLQKENIIDESGMPKERFSAEFPKEGPSILRIQQVVRGDSAAYFCASSSGEGVVTEAFFGQGTRLTVV.

The V call is TRBV6-1, the J call TRBJ2-1, with TRBD1 matching over 10 bases. The CDR3 has 15 amino acids. Germline V gene data show CDR1 as MNHNS and CDR2 as SASEGT. The V segment lost 2 bases and the J segment 12 bases; nucleotides outside the gene matches: 10. This CDR3 is CASSELPTGGLGQFF. The CDR3 DNA is TGTGCCAGCAGTGAATTGCCGACAGGGGGCCTTGGGCAGTTCTTC.

The gene calls are TRBV5-1 and TRBJ2-6; 9 bases map to TRBD2. Per the germline V gene, CDR1 is SGHRS and CDR2 is YFSETQ. The CDR3 extends over 19 amino acids. J was trimmed by 4 bases and V by 0 bases; bases with no gene match: 11. CDR3 coding DNA: TGCGCCAGCAGCTTGGCCCCAGCGGGGGGTCTGGGCGGGGCCAACGTCCTGACTTTC. This translates into CASSLAPAGGLGGANVLTF. Together with reference TRBV5-1 and TRBJ2-6, the CDR3 gives the full variable domain: KAGVTQTPRYLIKTRGQQVTLSCSPISGHRSVSWYQQTPGQGLQFLFEYFSETQRNKGNFPGRFSGRQFSNSRSEMNVSTLELGDSALYLCASSLAPAGGLGGANVLTFGAGSRLTVL.

This chain joins TRBV2 and TRBJ2-2; maybe TRBD2 (6 bases). The CDR3 has 16 residues. Trimming cost V 7 bases and J 4 bases, with 19 bases left between them. CDR1 is SNHLY, CDR2 FYNNEI, per germline. The CDR3 bases are TGTGCCAGCATGTTAGGCGCAGGGAGGAGCACCGGGGAGCTGTTTTTT. This codes for CASMLGAGRSTGELFF. Using reference TRBV2 and TRBJ2-2 for the parts outside the CDR3, the full variable domain is EPEVTQTPSHQVTQMGQEVILRCVPISNHLYFYWYRQILGQKVEFLVSFYNNEISEKSEIFDDQFSVERPDGSNFTLKIRSTKLEDSAMYFCASMLGAGRSTGELFFGEGSRLTVL.

This chain joins TRBV7-9 and TRBJ2-2; 10 positions agree with TRBD2. CDR1 is SEHNR and CDR2 is FQNEAQ in the germline V gene (reference sequence). The CDR3 runs 16 residues. V trimming: 4 bases; J trimming: 1 base; junction bases outside the gene matches: 3. CDR3 sequence (DNA): TGTGCCAGCAGCTCTCAGCGGGGGGGGAACACCGGGGAGCTGTTTTTT. Amino acids: CASSSQRGGNTGELFF. Full variable domain (remainder filled in from reference TRBV7-9 and TRBJ2-2): DTGVSQNPRHKITKRGQNVTFRCDPISEHNRLYWYRQTLGQGPEFLTYFQNEAQLEKSRLLSDRFSAERPKGSFSTLEIQRTEQGDSAMYLCASSSQRGGNTGELFFGEGSRLTVL.

A remark on this clone: One end of the junction fails to match germline, which may point to a read error. This sequence joins TRBV19 and TRBJ2-3; D possibly corresponds to TRBD2 (5 bases). The CDR3 loop spans 14 amino acids. CDR1 is LNHDA and CDR2 is SQIVND in the germline V gene (reference sequence). CDR3 DNA sequence: TGTGCCAGTAGTTCGTACCCTAGCACGGATACGCAGTATTTT. This gives the protein CASSSYPSTDTQYF.